This T cell receptor (beta chain) was obtained from a study of beta chain features in type 1 diabetes. In this sample, this clone turned up a few times. The antigen is unknown. Germline loops: CDR1 SGDLS, CDR2 YYNGEE. V was pared by 5 bases and J by 7 bases, with 0 bases of the junction left unmatched. The CDR3 length is 12 residues. Findings of the study overall: Insertions at VDJ junctions were less frequent in type 1 diabetes patients. These patients also deleted more nucleotides at the same junctions. Patients with Type 1 diabetes showed moderately but significantly shorter TCRB CDR3s in all four CD4+ subsets.

Reverse transcribing all isolated RNA meant expressed TCRB transcripts were sequenced. Assay used: immunoSEQ multiplex PCR; TCRdb lists only in-frame clones, some missing. The sample contains about 650,000 clones, over 10% of which appear only once. This sequence originates from a man in his thirties or forties with type 1 diabetes. Material: naive CD4+ T cells from blood. This sequence joins TRBV9 and TRBJ1-3, with TRBD1 matching 10 bases. CDR3 sequence (DNA): TGTGCCAGCAGGGACAGGGGGAACACCATATATTTT. This gives the protein CASRDRGNTIYF.